This paragraph covers one T cell receptor (beta chain) sequence. Its cognate antigen is unknown. PCR amplification relied on 60 Vbeta primers (plus 13 Jbeta primers). The method was immunoSEQ multiplex PCR; TCRdb's version includes in-frame clones alone and lacks a portion of them. The sample shows some 140,000 clones, more than 75% of them seen only once. Donors were ostensibly healthy at sampling, although undocumented immune exposures were probable. The data belong to a study of cytomegalovirus exposure and HLA in healthy donors. Study-wide results and limits: Associated with cytomegalovirus, according to the listing, were some 180 TCR beta chains.

The ends were cut back, 1 base at V and 5 bases at J, with 12 bases in the middle. CDR1 is MNHNS and CDR2 is SASEGT in the germline V gene. CDR3 length: 14 amino acids. The chain links TRBV6-1 to TRBJ2-7; D is unresolved. This receptor was taken from a man aged 25 to 45 in good health and CMV-seronegative. Sequencing was done on a sample of PBMCs. CDR3 coding DNA: TGTGCCAGCAGTGAAGTAAGCGAAAGGAACGAGCAGTACTTC. Translating gives CASSEVSERNEQYF.